This T cell receptor beta chain was captured by sequencing in a study of T-cell reconstitution after alpha-beta-depleted transplantation in children (dated by TCRdb to the mid-2010s). In terms of the full investigation: T-cell immune reconstitution after TCRalphabeta/CD19-depleted allogeneic hematopoietic cell transplantation in children was quantitatively tracked in the study by means of TCR repertoire profiling.

The treatment or condition label, read with the paper, signifies: allogeneic hematopoietic cell transplantation with graft depleted of TCRalphabeta T cells and CD19 B cells. The children who served as transplant recipients had been given grafts of TCRalphabeta/CD19-depleted allogeneic hematopoietic cells. This clonotype was detected many times. There is no known antigen for this receptor. The record has no base qualities; no much larger clone is one base away. The CDR3 has 12 amino acids, counting the end cysteine and phenylalanine. CDR3 DNA only is kept here, 36 bases in frame from base 1. Via the germline V gene, CDR1 is SQVTM and CDR2 ANQGSEA. V and J lose 6 bases and 2 bases, and a span of 11 bases separates them. Library generation was performed with PCR. Sequencing took place on an Illumina HiSeq 2500. Molecular barcoding was employed in the preparation of TCR libraries, with unique molecular identifiers being used to normalize TCRbeta repertoire quantification. Starting from the raw public reads, TCRdb applied fastp trimming at Q25, assembled clones with MiXCR and retained in-frame beta chains. Duplicate CDR3 protein sequences are folded into a single record with the most common DNA and genes. This sample is represented by over 100,000 distinct CDR3 sequences; approximately 8% of them were singletons. In total, the top ten clones hold roughly 17% of the sample.

What the research found in general, with its limitations: About two months after transplant, the apparently early recovery of alphabetaT-cell counts reportedly depended on just several hundred clones that had expanded rapidly and came from non-depleted graft cells. The frequencies of hyperexpanded clones fell over the following months, and after one year, T-cell counts and TCRbeta diversity were mostly attributed to newly produced T cells. In some patients, the high TCRbeta diversity seen at day 60 was put down to recipient T cells and intrathymic progenitors that had survived conditioning.

The receptor was isolated from a boy aged 2 to 9 with acute lymphoblastic leukemia, due to receive a stem cell transplant. Sequencing was performed on PBMCs, taken before TCRalphabeta/CD19-depleted stem cell transplant. The sequence links TRBV29-1 to TRBJ2-7, with no confident D gene call. The CDR3 reads as follows: CSVHGPTYEQYF. At the DNA level, the sequence is TGCAGCGTACACGGGCCCACCTACGAGCAGTACTTC.